This TCR beta chain comes out of a study of blood T cell repertoires in COVID-19. Study summary: Acute and convalescent COVID-19 samples came from the United States, Italy and Spain. Nucleic acid was either cDNA or gDNA, and it came from T cells, B-cell-depleted T cells, or PBMCs.

This clone was observed once. CDR1 is LGHNT, CDR2 FRNRAP, per germline. The V gene lost 4 bases and the J gene lost 8 bases, with 11 bases spanning the gap. The length of the CDR3 is 12 residues. Authors' data handling: Nucleated cell number was recorded as an estimate derived from reference gene primer amplification. The table came from immunoSEQ multiplex PCR; TCRdb's copy has only in-frame clones and leaves some out. The V and J calls and clone size were taken over from that table, and D and trimming were inferred from the DNA. Of 200,000 to 300,000 clones listed, around four fifths are singletons.

The rearrangement joins TRBV12-5 to TRBJ1-2; D is ambiguous. Specimen: peripheral blood. The receptor's source is a man between 60 and 75 years old with acute or convalescent COVID-19. Here the CDR3 DNA reads TGTGCTAGTGGTTCCGGTCTCTGGGGCTACACCTTC. This encodes CASGSGLWGYTF.